Listed below are T cell receptor beta chains from one sample, sequenced in a study of blood T cell repertoires in COVID-19. The protocol was immunoSEQ multiplex PCR, while the TCRdb copy is restricted to in-frame clones and leaves out a portion. The repertoire holds approximately 280,000 clones, around 87% seen once, with about 1.7% in the top ten. Sequenced material: PBMCs or T cells enriched from blood (not recorded which). These receptors were collected from a woman aged 18-30 years with acute COVID-19. Each CDR3 is given with its conserved first and last residue. D genes are given only for firm matches. Rows may omit the clone size; those that give it use once, few, many or a size class.

DNA: TGTGCCAGTAGTGCACAGGGGGCGCTTCTTTATGGCTACACCTTC; CDR3: CASSAQGALLYGYTF; V: TRBV19; J: TRBJ1-2; D: TRBD1; size: NA
DNA: TGTGCCAGCAGGTCCGGGACAGTGTCTGAGCAGTACTTC; CDR3: CASRSGTVSEQYF; V: TRBV7-9; J: TRBJ2-7; D: TRBD1; size: few
DNA: TGTGCCAGCTCATCACGACAGGGGGGGATCTCTGAAGCTTTCTTT; CDR3: CASSSRQGGISEAFF; V: TRBV18; J: TRBJ1-1; D: TRBD1; size: NA
DNA: TGTGCCACCACGGCGGGAAGCCGACACGAGCAGTACTTC; CDR3: CATTAGSRHEQYF; V: TRBV27; J: TRBJ2-7; D: NA; size: NA
DNA: TGTGCCAGCAGCCCCAGGACAGGGATTGGCTATGGCTACACCTTC; CDR3: CASSPRTGIGYGYTF; V: TRBV7-9; J: TRBJ1-2; D: TRBD1; size: NA
DNA: TGTGCCAGCAGCCAAGTGGCCCTAGCGGGAGTGCAGTTTCCGTTCTTC; CDR3: CASSQVALAGVQFPFF; V: TRBV3-1/TRBV3-2; J: TRBJ2-1; D: TRBD2; size: NA
DNA: TGTGCCAGCAGTATGTTCGGACAGGGAGGTGAAAAACTGTTTTTT; CDR3: CASSMFGQGGEKLFF; V: TRBV27; J: TRBJ1-4; D: TRBD1; size: NA
DNA: TGTGCCAGCAGTGAATCTCAGATCGCTTCACCCCTCCACTTT; CDR3: CASSESQIASPLHF; V: TRBV2; J: TRBJ1-6; D: NA; size: NA
DNA: TGCGCCAGCAGCTTGGGGTCTCGGGAGGGCACAGATACGCAGTATTTT; CDR3: CASSLGSREGTDTQYF; V: TRBV5-1; J: TRBJ2-3; D: TRBD2; size: NA
DNA: TGTGCCAGCAGCTACCTTCGTGCAGGGGTCAATGAGCAGTTCTTC; CDR3: CASSYLRAGVNEQFF; V: TRBV7-9; J: TRBJ2-1; D: NA; size: NA
DNA: TGTGCCAGCAGCACACCCGGGACAGGGAAAAACATTCAGTACTTC; CDR3: CASSTPGTGKNIQYF; V: TRBV6-5; J: TRBJ2-4; D: TRBD1; size: NA
DNA: TGTGCCAGCAGGCGGGTAGCGCACAATGAGCAGTTCTTC; CDR3: CASRRVAHNEQFF; V: TRBV6-5; J: TRBJ2-1; D: NA; size: NA
DNA: TGTGCCAGCTCACCAATGGGGACTAGCGGAGATACGCAGTATTTT; CDR3: CASSPMGTSGDTQYF; V: TRBV18; J: TRBJ2-3; D: TRBD2; size: NA
DNA: TGTGCCAGCAGCCGGGACAGGCTAACCTACGAGCAGTACTTC; CDR3: CASSRDRLTYEQYF; V: TRBV7-9; J: TRBJ2-7; D: TRBD1; size: few
DNA: TGCGCCAGCAGCCCTTTGGGAGCGAGCAATCAGCCCCAGCATTTT; CDR3: CASSPLGASNQPQHF; V: TRBV5-1; J: TRBJ1-5; D: NA; size: NA
DNA: TGTGCCAGCAGTTTAAGGAGGACTTTAGGAAACACCATATATTTT; CDR3: CASSLRRTLGNTIYF; V: TRBV28; J: TRBJ1-3; D: NA; size: NA
DNA: TGTGCCGGTAACAGGGGGTCTGGAAACACCATATATTTT; CDR3: CAGNRGSGNTIYF; V: TRBV7-9; J: TRBJ1-3; D: TRBD1; size: NA
DNA: TGTGCCAGCAGCTTAGCCCCGGGACAGTCCACAGATACGCAGTATTTT; CDR3: CASSLAPGQSTDTQYF; V: TRBV11-3; J: TRBJ2-3; D: TRBD1; size: NA
DNA: TGTGCCAGCAGCTTAGTTAACTACGAGCAGTACTTC; CDR3: CASSLVNYEQYF; V: TRBV7-9; J: TRBJ2-7; D: NA; size: few
DNA: TGCGCCAGCAGCCCCTACAGGGGGAACACTGAAGCTTTCTTT; CDR3: CASSPYRGNTEAFF; V: TRBV4-1; J: TRBJ1-1; D: TRBD1; size: once
DNA: TGTGCCAGCAGCTTTGGACAGGGGAGTACCGGGGAGCTGTTTTTT; CDR3: CASSFGQGSTGELFF; V: TRBV5-4; J: TRBJ2-2; D: TRBD1; size: NA
DNA: TGTGCCATCAGCGACCCCAGGGAAAAGGCTTCACCCCTCCACTTT; CDR3: CAISDPREKASPLHF; V: TRBV10-3; J: TRBJ1-6; D: NA; size: NA
DNA: TGTGCCAGTAGCGATCGGACAGATACGCAGTATTTT; CDR3: CASSDRTDTQYF; V: TRBV19; J: TRBJ2-3; D: NA; size: once
DNA: TGTGCCAGCAGTCTGCTTAACAGGGTCAATCAGCCCCAGCATTTT; CDR3: CASSLLNRVNQPQHF; V: TRBV28; J: TRBJ1-5; D: NA; size: NA
DNA: TGTGCCAGCAGCCGGACTAGTTCGACCTACGAGCAGTACTTC; CDR3: CASSRTSSTYEQYF; V: TRBV5-8; J: TRBJ2-7; D: TRBD2; size: once
DNA: TGTGCCAGCAGCTTGATAGCGGGAGGCTACGAGCAGTACTTC; CDR3: CASSLIAGGYEQYF; V: TRBV7-8; J: TRBJ2-7; D: TRBD2; size: NA
DNA: TGCGCCAGCAGTTCCGGGACAGTTGGTGAAAAACTGTTTTTT; CDR3: CASSSGTVGEKLFF; V: TRBV10-1; J: TRBJ1-4; D: TRBD1; size: NA
DNA: TGTGCCTGCACTTCACCGGGGACACGGGTAGATTATGGCTACACCTTC; CDR3: CACTSPGTRVDYGYTF; V: TRBV30; J: TRBJ1-2; D: NA; size: NA
DNA: TGTGCCAGCAGCTTTTCAGGCACTGAAGCTTTCTTT; CDR3: CASSFSGTEAFF; V: TRBV5-6; J: TRBJ1-1; D: NA; size: NA
DNA: TGCGCCAGCAGCCAAGAATCGACAGATTCGAACACTGAAGCTTTCTTT; CDR3: CASSQESTDSNTEAFF; V: TRBV4-1; J: TRBJ1-1; D: NA; size: NA
DNA: TGTGCCAGCACCCCTAGGGGGGGGAACACCGGGGAGCTGTTTTTT; CDR3: CASTPRGGNTGELFF; V: TRBV11-2; J: TRBJ2-2; D: NA; size: once
DNA: TGTGCCAGCTCACCAGTCCCCGGGGGGTTCAGTCAGCCCCAGCATTTT; CDR3: CASSPVPGGFSQPQHF; V: TRBV18; J: TRBJ1-5; D: NA; size: NA
DNA: TGTGCCAGCAGGTCTAACTCCTACAATGAGCAGTTCTTC; CDR3: CASRSNSYNEQFF; V: TRBV28; J: TRBJ2-1; D: NA; size: once
DNA: TGTGCCAGCAGTAACCAGGGGGTAGGGCAGTACTTC; CDR3: CASSNQGVGQYF; V: TRBV6-5; J: TRBJ2-7; D: TRBD1; size: NA